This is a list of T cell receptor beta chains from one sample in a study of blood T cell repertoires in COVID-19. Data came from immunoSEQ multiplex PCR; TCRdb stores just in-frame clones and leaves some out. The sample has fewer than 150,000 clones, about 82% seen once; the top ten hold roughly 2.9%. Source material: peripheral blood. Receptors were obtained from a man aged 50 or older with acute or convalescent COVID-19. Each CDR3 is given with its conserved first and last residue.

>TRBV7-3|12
CASSLLAGELFF
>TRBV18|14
CASSSGQGNTEAFF
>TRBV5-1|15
CASSPRGGGDNEQFF
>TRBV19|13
CASSVQGNQPQHF
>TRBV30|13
CAWSVARTGELFF
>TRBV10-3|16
CAISAASGRGTDTQYF
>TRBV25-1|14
CASSPAGQSNEQFF
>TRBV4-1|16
CASSQAVRVPFNEQFF
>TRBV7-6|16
CASSLPAGGSTDTQYF
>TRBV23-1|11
CASTRPRKLFF
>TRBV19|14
CASMPGTAAYEQYF
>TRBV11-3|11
CASSSEETQYF
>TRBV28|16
CASSFDASGNYYEQYF
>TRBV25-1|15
CASSEGGQQGRKLFF
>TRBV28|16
CASSLSSGSRGYGYTF
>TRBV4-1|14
CASSLFTSTDTQYF
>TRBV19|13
CASSTGANYGYTF
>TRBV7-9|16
CASSPRLETGPDTQYF
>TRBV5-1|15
CASSEGLNIRLEQFF
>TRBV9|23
CASSATPGQVLAATGRKTDTQYF
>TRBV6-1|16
CASSVDFWLSNQPQHF
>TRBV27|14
CASSRGRTNEKLFF
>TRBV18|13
CASSPSIQETQYF
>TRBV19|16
CASSIGQGGFYNEQFF
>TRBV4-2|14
CASSFRRETYEQYF
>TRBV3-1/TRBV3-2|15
CASSPEWGELYGYTF
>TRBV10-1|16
CASSGRLAGGPSEQFF
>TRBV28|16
CASSLSLGARGNVLTF
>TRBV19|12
CASTAEYWGYTF
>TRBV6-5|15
CASQDRGRPFYGYTF
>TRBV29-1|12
CSVWGVNYGYTF
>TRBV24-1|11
CATSFRYEQFF
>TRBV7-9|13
CASSPTGANGYTF
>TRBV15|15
CATSRGQVNQETQYF
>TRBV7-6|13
CASSVGGTGELFF